This TCR beta chain stems from a study of T-cell memory formation after mild COVID-19. One entry per CDR3 protein results from TCRdb running MiXCR on the 5' RACE reads. Among around 190,000 distinct CDR3 sequences listed, approximately 18% were seen once. Germline V lookup: CDR1 SGHRS, CDR2 YFSETQ. Unmatched junction bases numbered 5, after V lost 3 bases and J lost 0 bases. This CDR3 spans 15 amino acids. Only a few counts were recorded for this clonotype. This TCR was recovered from a man aged 18 to 29 who had mild COVID-19 (a few samples of this study predate the infection). Cell type and time point are not known. The sample was PBMCs or a T cell subset sorted from them (not recorded which). The rearrangement joins TRBV5-1 to TRBJ1-1; 7 nucleotides agree with TRBD1. The CDR3 here is CASSYRQGLNTEAFF. The CDR3 DNA reads as TGCGCCAGCAGCTACAGACAGGGACTGAACACTGAAGCTTTCTTT. Complete variable domain (other parts from reference TRBV5-1 and TRBJ1-1): KAGVTQTPRYLIKTRGQQVTLSCSPISGHRSVSWYQQTPGQGLQFLFEYFSETQRNKGNFPGRFSGRQFSNSRSEMNVSTLELGDSALYLCASSYRQGLNTEAFFGQGTRLTVV.